These 32 T cell receptor beta chains were all obtained from the same sample, sequenced in a study of breast tumors, draining lymph nodes, adjacent tissues. The lymph nodes were axillary draining lymph nodes from breast cancer patients. TCRdb passed the multiplex PCR reads through MiXCR, listing each CDR3 protein once. The data hold under 150,000 distinct CDR3 sequences, with about 22% observed a single time. The specimen sequenced was axillary lymph node tissue. Receptor source: a female donor with breast cancer. Some clones in this sample may be carry-over from other donors' samples.

This clonotype was detected ten times or more. The chain links TRBV20-1 to TRBJ2-7, with 10 bases that match TRBD1. After removal of 4 bases from V and 7 bases from J, the junction contained 10 bases not matched to a gene. CDR1 DFQATT and CDR2 SNEGSKA come from the germline V gene (reference sequence). The CDR3 is 14 residues long. CDR3 protein: CSANPGTGAGEQYF. The CDR3 nucleotides are TGCAGTGCTAATCCCGGGACAGGGGCTGGTGAGCAGTACTTC.

Many counts were recorded for this clonotype. This chain connects TRBV7-3 to TRBJ2-5, with 9 nucleotides matching TRBD2. The CDR3 is 17 residues long. V lost 3 bases and J lost 5; bases outside the gene matches: 13. CDR1 and CDR2 from the germline V gene are SGHTA and FQGTGA. This CDR3 reads CASSFGGGRASGETQYF. CDR3 nucleotides: TGTGCCAGCAGCTTCGGGGGCGGGAGGGCCTCGGGGGAGACCCAGTACTTC.

This clonotype has a count of ten or more. The rearrangement uses TRBV6-1 and TRBJ1-2, with 8 bases aligning to TRBD1. The CDR3 consists of 14 residues. J lost 5 bases, V lost 6 bases, and 8 bases had no gene match. The germline CDR1 and CDR2 sequences are MNHNS and SASEGT. The CDR3 region is CASSTGTGSYGYTF. The CDR3 nucleotides are TGTGCCAGCAGCACAGGGACAGGAAGTTATGGCTACACCTTC.

This clonotype was counted many times. The chain carries TRBV7-2 and TRBJ2-3; TRBD2 aligns across 13 bases. Germline CDR1 reads SGHTA; CDR2 reads FQGNSA. The V segment lost 4 bases and the J segment 3 bases; nucleotides outside the gene matches: 16. CDR3 length: 20 residues. Here the CDR3 reads CASSSRVRGLAGRRTDTQYF. The CDR3 nucleotides read TGTGCCAGCAGCTCGAGGGTCCGGGGACTAGCGGGGCGAAGGACAGATACGCAGTATTTT.

This clonotype was counted many times. The V gene is TRBV30, the J gene TRBJ2-7; 11 nucleotides match TRBD2. The CDR3 contains 13 residues. Germline V gene lookup returns CDR1 GTSNPN and CDR2 SVGIG (reference sequence). Trimming took 3 bases from V and 9 from J; bases not matched to a gene: 7. The CDR3 DNA sequence: TGTGCCTGGAGACTAGCGGGAGATGGTGGGCAGTACTTC. It codes for CAWRLAGDGGQYF.

This clonotype was counted many times. The chain has TRBV7-2 and TRBJ2-1, with D perhaps TRBD2 (6 bases). V gave up 1 base and J gave up 4 bases, with 17 bases separating them. CDR1 is SGHTA and CDR2 is FQGNSA in the germline V gene. This CDR3 has 17 residues. The CDR3, as DNA: TGTGCCAGCAGCTTAGTGGCGGGGTTAGCCCCTTACAATGAGCAGTTCTTC. Protein sequence: CASSLVAGLAPYNEQFF.

This clonotype showed up many times. The chain is built from TRBV10-3 and TRBJ2-1; D gene ambiguous. CDR1 is ENHRY, CDR2 SYGVKD, per germline. The CDR3 runs 12 residues. V lost 2 bases and J lost 10, with 9 bases in between. CDR3 in DNA: TGTGCCATCAGTGAGCGCCGGCGGGAGCAGTTCTTC. Amino acid sequence: CAISERRREQFF.

This clonotype was recorded many times. The V gene is TRBV29-1, the J gene TRBJ2-7, with a weak D call TRBD2 (5 bases). Trimming took off 7 bases at V and 2 bases at J, with 21 bases between the two ends. CDR1 and CDR2 from the germline V gene are SQVTM and ANQGSEA. The CDR3 sequence is 15 residues long. The CDR3 protein is CSAISTSGYTYEQYF. The CDR3 nucleotides read TGCAGCGCCATATCCACCAGCGGATATACCTACGAGCAGTACTTC.

This clonotype occurred many times. The V gene is TRBV11-2, the J gene TRBJ2-5; 8 positions agree with TRBD1. Germline V gene sequence: CDR1 SGHAT, CDR2 FQNNGV. The trim removed 5 bases at V and 5 bases at J, leaving 7 bases unmatched. The CDR3 sequence is 14 residues long. CDR3 sequence (DNA): TGTGCCAGCAGCCCCGGACAGGGCAGCGAGACCCAGTACTTC. Its translation: CASSPGQGSETQYF.

This clonotype was seen only a few times. The chain links TRBV3-1 to TRBJ2-3; D possibly matches TRBD1 or TRBD2 (5 bases each). The V and J ends lost 4 bases and 2 bases respectively, with 13 bases between them. The CDR3 consists of 15 residues. Germline loops: CDR1 LGHDT, CDR2 YNNKEL (reference sequence). The CDR3 reads CASSRRGPYTDTQYF. The DNA for the CDR3 is TGTGCCAGCAGCCGCCGGGGACCTTACACAGATACGCAGTATTTT.

The V gene is TRBV2, the J gene TRBJ2-4; D is perhaps TRBD2 (6 bases). CDR3 length: 15 residues. Trimming shortened V by 7 bases and J by 3 bases, and 16 bases separated the two germline ends. In germline, CDR1 is SNHLY, CDR2 FYNNEI. Here the CDR3 reads CASTEGGAGKNIQYF. CDR3 in DNA: TGTGCCAGCACCGAGGGCGGGGCGGGCAAAAACATTCAGTACTTC. Based on the CDR3 plus reference TRBV2 and TRBJ2-4, the full variable domain is EPEVTQTPSHQVTQMGQEVILRCVPISNHLYFYWYRQILGQKVEFLVSFYNNEISEKSEIFDDQFSVERPDGSNFTLKIRSTKLEDSAMYFCASTEGGAGKNIQYFGAGTRLSVL.

On this clonotype: A much larger clone differs by one base, so this may be a read error. V is TRBV7-3 and J is TRBJ2-2, with D possibly being TRBD2 (6 bases). The CDR3 runs to 13 residues. Germline CDR1 reads SGHTA; CDR2 reads FQGTGA. CDR3 loop: CASSLGNTGGLFF. In DNA form, the CDR3 reads TGTGCCAGCAGCTTAGGCAACACCGGGGGGCTGTTTTTT.

There are many counts of this clonotype. The chain has TRBV7-8 and TRBJ2-3; D remains unclear. Germline assignment: CDR1 SGHVS and CDR2 FQNEAQ. CDR3 length: 14 amino acids. V was clipped by 4 bases and J by 10 bases, with 18 bases between them. The CDR3, as DNA: TGTGCCAGCAGCTCTACCCGGCCCCCAAGTTCGCAGTATTTT. Residues: CASSSTRPPSSQYF.

This clonotype was recorded at least ten times. The chain uses TRBV20-1 and TRBJ2-7, with D possibly TRBD2 on 6 matching bases. There are 12 residues in the CDR3. The germline V gene encodes CDR1 DFQATT and CDR2 SNEGSKA (reference sequence). V was trimmed by 3 bases and J by 4 bases, leaving 10 bases between them. CDR3 protein: CSASPAGYEQYF. The CDR3 bases are TGCAGTGCTAGTCCGGCGGGGTACGAGCAGTACTTC.

This clonotype has at least ten counts. The chain couples TRBV5-1 to TRBJ2-5; 10 bases fit TRBD2. This CDR3 contains 16 residues. Looked up from germline, CDR1 is SGHRS and CDR2 is YFSETQ. The V gene end was trimmed by 2 bases and the J gene end by 5 bases; junction bases not matched to a gene: 9. The CDR3 DNA reads as TGCGCCAGCAGCTTCGGGACTAGCGCCGAGACGGAGACCCAGTACTTC. Translating it yields CASSFGTSAETETQYF.

This clonotype has at least ten counts. This chain links TRBV4-3 with TRBJ2-1, with TRBD2 identical over 9 bases. The length of the CDR3 is 17 residues. Germline CDR1 and CDR2: LGHNA and YSLEER. V lost 0 bases to trimming and J lost 4 bases; unmatched junction nucleotides: 7. CDR3 loop: CASSQDQASGIYNEQFF. The CDR3 DNA follows: TGCGCCAGCAGCCAAGATCAAGCTAGCGGGATTTACAATGAGCAGTTCTTC.

This clonotype appeared a few times. The gene calls are TRBV20-1 and TRBJ2-1; TRBD2 agrees at 9 bases. Trimming took 5 bases from V and 5 from J; bases not matched to a gene: 4. This CDR3 has 13 residues. CDR1 DFQATT and CDR2 SNEGSKA come from the germline V gene (reference sequence). In DNA form, the CDR3 reads TGCAGTGCTCCGGGACTAGCTAACAATGAGCAGTTCTTC. This codes for CSAPGLANNEQFF.

There are many counts of this clonotype. This chain joins TRBV11-2 and TRBJ2-1; the D gene is possibly TRBD2 (5 bases). Germline V gene lookup returns CDR1 SGHAT and CDR2 FQNNGV. V lost 0 bases and J 9 bases, leaving 9 bases between the germline ends. The length of the CDR3 is 13 residues. The CDR3 protein is CASSLEDGGEQFF. The CDR3 nucleotides read TGTGCCAGCAGCTTAGAGGACGGAGGTGAGCAGTTCTTC.

Ten or more counts support this clonotype. Here the CDR3 DNA reads TGTGCCAGCAGAGAGCGGGAGAAGACAGATACGCAGTATTTT. This codes for CASREREKTDTQYF. V gene TRBV7-8 combines with J gene TRBJ2-3, with 8 bases lining up with TRBD2. CDR1 SGHVS and CDR2 FQNEAQ come from the germline V gene. There are 14 residues in the CDR3. V shed 6 bases, J shed 3 bases, and the junction held 5 bases outside the gene matches.

This clonotype was picked up many times. V gene TRBV20-1 combines with J gene TRBJ1-6, with D maybe TRBD1 (6 bases). Germline CDR1 DFQATT, CDR2 SNEGSKA (reference sequence). Trimming took 0 bases from V and 4 from J, leaving 28 bases between them. This CDR3 has 21 amino acids. CDR3 sequence reads: CSARERGSQGTPSRYNSPLHF. The DNA of the CDR3 is TGCAGTGCTAGAGAGAGGGGGTCGCAGGGGACCCCCTCTCGATATAATTCACCCCTCCACTTT.

V gene TRBV6-1 combines with J gene TRBJ2-4; D is unclear. The germline CDR1 and CDR2 sequences are MNHNS and SASEGT. This CDR3 spans 15 amino acids. V was pared by 1 base and J by 1 base, with 8 bases between. The CDR3 coding sequence is TGTGCCAGCAGTGAAGGCTTTGGGGCCAAAAACATTCAGTACTTC. It specifies CASSEGFGAKNIQYF.

This rearrangement joins TRBV7-4 to TRBJ2-1; D might be TRBD2 (5 bases). Germline values: CDR1 SGHVT, CDR2 SQSDAQ. Trimming cost V 5 bases and J 3 bases, with 11 bases left between them. This CDR3 contains 14 residues. CDR3 protein: CASSLEVVYNEQFF. In nucleotides, the CDR3 is TGTGCCAGCAGCCTGGAGGTAGTCTACAATGAGCAGTTCTTC.

This clonotype was observed many times. The genes are TRBV5-8 and TRBJ2-6; TRBD1 might be the D (5 bases). Trimming removed 2 bases from V and 2 bases from J, with 8 bases in between. This CDR3 is built from 15 residues. CDR1 and CDR2 from the germline V gene are SGHTS and YDEGEE. The CDR3 here is CASSLIGAGANVLTF. CDR3 DNA: TGTGCCAGCAGCTTAATAGGGGCTGGGGCCAACGTCCTGACTTTC.

This clonotype was seen repeatedly, ten times or more. This chain joins TRBV18 and TRBJ2-3; D gene uncertain. There are 13 residues in the CDR3. Trimming removed 8 bases at V and 4 bases at J, with 13 bases between. In germline, CDR1 is KGHSH, CDR2 LQKENI. The chain's CDR3 is CASATFLADTQYF. In DNA form, the CDR3 reads TGTGCCAGCGCCACTTTCTTGGCAGATACGCAGTATTTT.

Details on this clonotype: Being one base from a much bigger clone, this may be a read error. The CDR3 does not end in the conserved phenylalanine or tryptophan, so this is likely a read error. The chain couples TRBV15 to TRBJ2-2; D remains ambiguous. V was pared by 2 bases and J by 5 bases, with 6 bases between. CDR1 and CDR2 (germline): LNHNV, YYDKDF (reference sequence). The CDR3 spans 13 residues. The CDR3 DNA is TGTGCCACCAGCAGATCCAGGACCGGGGAGCTGTTTTCT. Its protein product is CATSRSRTGELFS.

This clonotype was observed a few times. J is TRBJ1-5 and V is TRBV30; 7 bases are shared with TRBD1. The CDR3 is 12 residues long. V trimming: 4 bases; J trimming: 6 bases; junction bases outside the gene matches: 3. The germline V gene has CDR1 GTSNPN and CDR2 SVGIG (reference sequence). The chain's CDR3 is CAWNRGPQPQHF. The CDR3 DNA reads TGTGCCTGGAACAGGGGTCCTCAGCCCCAGCATTTT.

This clonotype was detected ten times or more. The chain uses TRBV24-1 and TRBJ2-2, with 11 bases matching TRBD1. Germline V gene data show CDR1 as KGHDR and CDR2 as SFDVKD. With V trimmed by 5 bases and J by 7 bases, 5 bases remained unmatched. The CDR3 extends over 15 amino acids. CDR3 bases: TGTGCCACCAGTGCCCGGACAGGGGGCGGCGGGGAGCTGTTTTTT. Protein: CATSARTGGGGELFF.

Regarding this clonotype: Possible read error: a much larger clone is one base away. This chain uses TRBV25-1 with TRBJ1-4; the match to TRBD1 covers 7 bases. This CDR3 has 15 residues. Germline lookup yields CDR1 MGHDK and CDR2 SYGVNS. The CDR3 nucleotides are TGTGCCAGCAGTGAATATAGGGGGACAGTTGAAAAACTGTATTTT. Encoded protein: CASSEYRGTVEKLYF.

Comments on this clonotype: One base away lies a much larger clone, so this may be a sequencing read error. This sequence joins TRBV5-1 and TRBJ2-7; 10 positions match TRBD2. From germline, CDR1 is SGHRS and CDR2 YFSETQ. The J segment lost 7 bases and the V segment lost 4 bases, leaving 23 bases of the junction unmatched. The CDR3 sequence is 19 residues long. The CDR3 spells CASSPGQPGLAIAGNEQYF. CDR3 sequence (DNA): TGCGCCAGCAGCCCGGGACAGCCGGGACTAGCGATCGCGGGCAATGAGCAGTACTTC.

This chain connects TRBV29-1 to TRBJ2-4; D is unresolved. The germline V gene has CDR1 SQVTM and CDR2 ANQGSEA. Trimming took 5 bases from V and 0 from J, leaving 8 bases between them. The CDR3 sequence is 13 residues long. The CDR3 DNA reads TGCAGCGTTCAGACTCTAGCCAAAAACATTCAGTACTTC. Amino acid sequence: CSVQTLAKNIQYF. The full variable domain, completed using reference TRBV29-1 and TRBJ2-4, is SAVISQKPSRDICQRGTSLTIQCQVDSQVTMMFWYRQQPGQSLTLIATANQGSEATYESGFVIDKFPISRPNLTFSTLTVSNMSPEDSSIYLCSVQTLAKNIQYFGAGTRLSVL.

This clonotype was seen a handful of times. The V and J genes are TRBV18 and TRBJ2-2; 7 bases are shared with TRBD1. Germline trimming cut 1 base from V and 3 bases from J; bases unmatched to any gene: 5. This CDR3 is built from 16 residues. Germline V lookup: CDR1 KGHSH, CDR2 LQKENI. CDR3 protein: CASSPRATGDTGELFF. The CDR3 bases are TGTGCCAGCTCACCACGAGCTACAGGGGACACCGGGGAGCTGTTTTTT.

A remark on this clonotype: Given a much more abundant clone one base away, this may be a read error. The chain is built from TRBV5-5 and TRBJ1-3; D is unresolved. The V gene's germline CDR1 is SGHKS and CDR2 YYEKEE (reference sequence). This CDR3 is built from 13 residues. CDR3 sequence reads: CASSLDSENTIYF. DNA for the CDR3: TGCGCCAGCAGCTTGGATAGTGAAAACACCATATATTTT.